Reported below is one TCR beta chain. This record comes from a study of tissue T cells after allogeneic stem cell transplantation. CDR1 MNHEY and CDR2 SMNVEV come from the germline V gene (reference sequence). With 11 bases removed from V and 5 bases from J, the gap between germline ends came to 21 bases. This CDR3 spans 14 amino acids. Profiling relied on immunoSEQ multiplex PCR, and the TCRdb table lists in-frame clones only, not all of them. The table records fewer than 600 clones, around 80% of them present only once. The TCR comes from a female patient between 18 and 50 years old with steroid-refractory graft-versus-host disease after an allogeneic stem cell transplant. The T cells may partly be graft donor cells. This chain links TRBV27 with TRBJ1-2; TRBD1 is a possible D gene (5 bases). The starting material was ileal tissue, obtained at autopsy. The CDR3, as DNA: TGTGCCCGCCAACCAAAGGGGCGAAGGTATGGCTACACCTTC. Encoded protein: CARQPKGRRYGYTF.